This section outlines one T cell receptor beta chain sequence together with its context. What it binds is unknown. Terminally differentiated effector memory CD45RA+ cells were left out of the naive CD8 fraction, which was CD45RO-negative and positively selected for CCR7. Those who donated, Caucasian adults without exception, all lived in Nashville, Tennessee. This entry belongs to a study of shared clonotypes between healthy human individuals. The study's findings and limits: Clonotype sharing among donors likely depends on sequencing depth. A few donors held approximately 4.6% of naive CD4 clonotypes in common.

Germline CDR1 and CDR2: SNHLY and FYNNEI. V lost 3 bases and J lost 3, with 12 bases in between. This CDR3 comprises 14 residues. The material for each subset, its genomic DNA, was split evenly across several immunoSEQ plates. Profiling relied on immunoSEQ multiplex PCR, and the TCRdb table lists in-frame clones only, not all of them. The table has almost 700,000 clones, about 91% seen once. The receptor was derived from a man aged 25 to 45 in good health. This rearrangement joins TRBV2 to TRBJ2-7; D unclear. The sample comprised naive CD8+ T cells sorted from blood. Written as DNA, the CDR3 is TGTGCCAGCAGTGATGTTGAAGGTAACTACGAGCAGTACTTC. This codes for CASSDVEGNYEQYF.